These T cell receptor beta chains were read from a single sample in a study of T-cell reconstitution after alpha-beta-depleted transplantation in children. TCRdb processed the PCR reads anew with MiXCR; each CDR3 protein has one entry. Found here are some 150,000 distinct CDR3 sequences, about 9% of them singletons; the top ten hold around a sixth. The starting material was PBMCs, mostly from graft donor cells, obtained 180 days after TCRalphabeta/CD19-depleted stem cell transplant. The receptors stem from a female patient between 2 and 15 years old who had a stem cell transplant for congenital amegakaryocytic thrombocytopenia, so the T cells may come from the graft donor. Both conserved end residues are part of each CDR3. The D gene is left open where the match is weak. Some rows mark clone size as missing; the rest say once, few, many or name a class of expanded clone.

many	TRBV4-2	TRBD1	16	TRBJ1-6	CASSQGPGQGDSPLHF	TGTGCCAGCAGCCAGGGACCGGGACAGGGGGATTCACCCCTCCACTTT
many	TRBV7-9	NA	13	TRBJ1-5	CASSLQAIGPQHF	TGTGCCAGCAGCTTACAGGCGATCGGGCCCCAGCATTTT
few	TRBV30	TRBD2	15	TRBJ2-3	CAWGGGTSGTDTQYF	TGTGCCTGGGGGGGAGGGACTAGCGGCACAGATACGCAGTATTTT
many	TRBV7-2	NA	14	TRBJ2-5	CASSLGSGIETQYF	TGTGCCAGCAGCTTAGGGTCGGGAATAGAGACCCAGTACTTC
few	TRBV20-1	NA	15	TRBJ2-5	CSAAPQGINKETQYF	TGCAGTGCAGCACCCCAGGGGATAAATAAAGAGACCCAGTACTTC
many	TRBV27	NA	12	TRBJ2-2	CASSHWGGELFF	TGTGCCAGCAGCCATTGGGGCGGGGAGCTGTTTTTT
many	TRBV7-9	NA	17	TRBJ1-2	CASSLAGATIANYGYTF	TGTGCCAGCAGCTTAGCCGGAGCCACTATAGCTAACTATGGCTACACCTTC
many	TRBV20-1	NA	15	TRBJ2-2	CSAFFGAWGTGELFF	TGCAGTGCTTTTTTTGGCGCTTGGGGCACCGGGGAGCTGTTTTTT
many	TRBV12-3/TRBV12-4	TRBD1	13	TRBJ1-1	CASSQDREERAFF	TGTGCCAGCAGCCAAGACAGGGAGGAGCGGGCTTTCTTT
many	TRBV7-8	TRBD2	17	TRBJ2-1	CASSLPAWRGTGNEQFF	TGTGCCAGCAGCCTACCCGCGTGGCGGGGGACTGGCAATGAGCAGTTCTTC
many	TRBV7-2	NA	15	TRBJ2-5	CASSLGLGAQETQYF	TGTGCCAGCAGCTTAGGGCTGGGTGCTCAAGAGACCCAGTACTTC
many	TRBV12-3/TRBV12-4	NA	14	TRBJ1-6	CASSRGLHNSPLHF	TGTGCCAGCAGCCGGGGACTGCATAATTCACCCCTCCACTTT
NA	TRBV5-1	NA	14	TRBJ1-6	CASSPSGMNSPLHF	TGCGCCAGCAGCCCCTCAGGGATGAATTCACCCCTCCACTTT
many	TRBV5-6	TRBD2	16	TRBJ2-1	CASSLVGLASYNEQFF	TGTGCCAGCAGCTTGGTGGGACTAGCGTCCTACAATGAGCAGTTCTTC
many	TRBV5-6	TRBD1	15	TRBJ2-3	CASSWGTGFTDTQYF	TGTGCCAGCAGCTGGGGGACAGGGTTCACAGATACGCAGTATTTT
NA	TRBV6-5	NA	16	TRBJ1-4	CASSNPGRATNEKLFF	TGTGCCAGCAGTAACCCGGGACGGGCAACTAATGAAAAACTGTTTTTT
many	TRBV29-1	NA	13	TRBJ1-3	CSVRPRGGNTIYF	TGCAGCGTGCGGCCGCGCGGGGGAAACACCATATATTTT
NA	TRBV3-1	NA	15	TRBJ2-2	CASSQGTPRGGELFF	TGTGCCAGCAGCCAAGGGACACCTCGGGGCGGGGAGCTGTTTTTT
many	TRBV20-1	NA	12	TRBJ1-5	CSASRDVVSQHF	TGCAGTGCTAGCCGGGACGTGGTCTCCCAGCATTTT
many	TRBV24-1	TRBD1	16	TRBJ2-2	CATSDTGTGISGELFF	TGTGCCACCAGTGATACCGGGACAGGGATTTCCGGGGAGCTGTTTTTT
many	TRBV20-1	TRBD2	17	TRBJ2-7	CSASRRDPTSGNDEQYF	TGCAGTGCTAGTCGCAGGGACCCGACTAGCGGGAACGACGAGCAGTACTTC
few	TRBV12-3/TRBV12-4	NA	11	TRBJ2-5	CASSGTATQYF	TGTGCCAGCAGTGGCACCGCGACCCAGTACTTC
many	TRBV7-9	NA	12	TRBJ2-1	CASSLIYDEQFF	TGTGCCAGCAGCTTAATTTATGATGAGCAGTTCTTC
NA	TRBV4-2	NA	18	TRBJ2-2	CASTRSTKLLDPTGELFF	TGTGCCAGCACCAGATCGACAAAGCTCCTAGACCCCACCGGGGAGCTGTTTTTT
many	TRBV5-1	NA	14	TRBJ2-1	CASSLWDLYNEQFF	TGCGCCAGCAGCCTATGGGACCTCTACAATGAGCAGTTCTTC
many	TRBV2	NA	16	TRBJ2-1	CASTPITGRVGNEQFF	TGTGCCAGCACCCCCATAACTGGAAGAGTAGGCAATGAGCAGTTCTTC
many	TRBV12-3/TRBV12-4	TRBD1	17	TRBJ1-5	CASSPGQGNGLGQPQHF	TGTGCCAGCAGCCCAGGACAGGGCAACGGGTTGGGTCAGCCCCAGCATTTT
many	TRBV20-1	TRBD1	14	TRBJ2-5	CSARGDRVVETQYF	TGCAGTGCTAGAGGCGACAGGGTAGTGGAGACCCAGTACTTC
many	TRBV28	NA	11	TRBJ1-1	CASSLSTEAFF	TGTGCCAGCAGTTTATCCACTGAAGCTTTCTTT
many	TRBV11-2	TRBD2	18	TRBJ2-2	CASSPAPGSSGGTGELFF	TGTGCCAGCAGCCCAGCCCCGGGCTCTAGCGGGGGCACCGGGGAGCTGTTTTTT
many	TRBV29-1	NA	12	TRBJ2-7	CSVGQGGGEQYF	TGCAGCGTCGGTCAGGGAGGAGGCGAGCAGTACTTC
many	TRBV27	NA	14	TRBJ2-1	CASSLIPTYNEQFF	TGTGCCAGCAGTTTAATCCCAACCTACAATGAGCAGTTCTTC
NA	TRBV6-5	TRBD2	13	TRBJ2-2	CARSLAVTGELFF	TGTGCCAGATCTCTAGCGGTCACCGGGGAGCTGTTTTTT
many	TRBV12-3/TRBV12-4	NA	13	TRBJ1-5	CASSEQGFQPQHF	TGTGCCAGCAGTGAACAGGGTTTTCAGCCCCAGCATTTT
many	TRBV21-1	NA	15	TRBJ2-7	CASSPHDLLSYEQYF	TGTGCCAGCAGCCCGCACGACTTGCTCTCCTACGAGCAGTACTTC